These 8 T cell receptor beta chains came from one sample sequenced in a study of T-cell reconstitution after alpha-beta-depleted transplantation in children. The TCRbeta library was prepared with unique molecular identifiers. TCRdb reprocessed the PCR reads with MiXCR, giving one entry per CDR3 protein. The sample shows roughly 310,000 distinct CDR3 sequences, more than 20% of them seen only once. The sequences come from PBMCs, mostly from graft donor cells, collected 180 days after TCRalphabeta/CD19-depleted stem cell transplant. These receptors came from a male patient under 18 who had a stem cell transplant for acute lymphoblastic leukemia, so the T cells may come from the graft donor.

This clonotype has just a few counts. The chain employs TRBV10-3 and TRBJ2-7; D not certain. Trimming left V 2 bases short and J 4 bases short, with 15 bases between. CDR1 is ENHRY, CDR2 SYGVKD, per germline. CDR3 length: 15 residues. Here the CDR3 reads CAISEGHFHLYEQYF. As DNA, the CDR3 is TGTGCCATCAGTGAGGGCCATTTCCACTTATACGAGCAGTACTTC.

The chain joins TRBV20-1 to TRBJ2-2; D ambiguous. Trimming removed 2 bases from V and 8 bases from J, with 15 bases in between. Per the germline V gene, CDR1 is DFQATT and CDR2 is SNEGSKA (reference sequence). The CDR3 has 14 residues. The CDR3 reads CSARIGWGFGELFF. CDR3 sequence (DNA): TGCAGTGCTAGAATAGGGTGGGGATTTGGGGAGCTGTTTTTT.

This clonotype was counted a few times. The chain recombines TRBV7-3 with TRBJ2-1; perhaps TRBD1 as D (6 bases). CDR1 and CDR2 from the germline V gene are SGHTA and FQGTGA. V was shortened by 2 bases and J by 1 base, with 15 bases between the two germline ends. This CDR3 region has 17 residues. DNA for the CDR3: TGTGCCAGCAGCTTAGACACAGGGTTACCATCCTACAATGAGCAGTTCTTC. This gives the protein CASSLDTGLPSYNEQFF.

This chain uses TRBV7-6 with TRBJ2-2; 7 positions agree with TRBD2. The junction had 6 bases not matched to a gene; V was cut back by 1 base and J by 1 base. Germline CDR1 is SGHVS and CDR2 is FNYEAQ. The CDR3 loop spans 17 amino acids. The CDR3 reads CASSLDMREMNTGELFF. As DNA, the CDR3 is TGTGCCAGCAGCTTAGACATGCGGGAGATGAACACCGGGGAGCTGTTTTTT.

V and J are TRBV5-1 and TRBJ1-1; D possibly corresponds to TRBD1 (6 bases). The V gene's germline CDR1 is SGHRS and CDR2 YFSETQ. The V and J ends lost 0 bases and 7 bases respectively, with 13 bases between them. This CDR3 contains 14 residues. In DNA, the CDR3 is TGCGCCAGCAGCTTGGGGGACATCAGGGGTGAAGCTTTCTTT. Translation: CASSLGDIRGEAFF.

The V gene is TRBV5-1, the J gene TRBJ2-5, with D hard to call. The CDR3 contains 13 residues. In germline, CDR1 is SGHRS, CDR2 YFSETQ. V dropped 0 bases and J dropped 5 bases, with 8 bases sitting between them. CDR3 in amino acids: CASSLGAVETQYF. The CDR3 bases are TGCGCCAGCAGCTTGGGGGCGGTTGAGACCCAGTACTTC.

This clonotype was detected only a few times. V usage is TRBV7-3 and J usage is TRBJ2-1; 12 positions agree with TRBD2. The CDR3 consists of 15 residues. Germline loops: CDR1 SGHTA, CDR2 FQGTGA. J was trimmed by 9 bases and V by 5 bases; bases with no gene match: 8. CDR3 nucleotides: TGTGCCAGCAGCAATTCTAGCGGGAGGGTGGGTGAGCAGTTCTTC. Its protein is CASSNSSGRVGEQFF.

The V and J genes are TRBV12-3 or TRBV12-4 and TRBJ1-2, with D unclear. This CDR3 spans 14 amino acids. The V gene lost 3 bases and the J gene lost 4 bases, with 12 bases spanning the gap. The CDR3 protein is CASSFRVETYGYTF. CDR3 DNA sequence: TGTGCCAGCAGTTTTCGGGTGGAGACCTATGGCTACACCTTC.